This is a list of T cell receptor beta chains from one sample in a study of blood T cell repertoires in COVID-19. Assay: immunoSEQ multiplex PCR; the TCRdb copy retains only in-frame clones and omits some. The table has approximately 250,000 clones, around four fifths seen once. Specimen: peripheral blood. All receptors come from a woman aged 55-69 years with active or convalescent COVID-19. The conserved cysteine and the conserved F or W are not part of the CDR3 here. Each record gives: V gene, CDR3 protein.

TRBV2,ASRTIRAHRPSSKSNTIY
TRBV3-1/TRBV3-2,ASSQENGDTGELF
TRBV11-2,ASSNSRANTQY
TRBV30,ASGTGGKQPQH
TRBV24-1,ATSDPLTGHKDGYT
TRBV15,ATSRDPGRLAGDEQF
TRBV29-1,SVGQGGVYGYT
TRBV19,ASSIGTGNYGYT
TRBV12-3/TRBV12-4,ASSLAEGNEQF
TRBV5-1,ASSLDGTDTEAF